The source of this TCR beta chain is a study of CD8+ T cells in alopecia areata. Study-wide points: Normal scalp had lower clonality than lesional scalp, with alopecia totalis/universalis lesions showing this most strongly.

On this clone itself: What it binds is not known.

Trimming pared 8 bases from V and 2 bases from J, leaving 18 bases between. CDR3 length equals 15 residues. In germline, CDR1 is SGHDT, CDR2 YYEEEE. Extraction and reverse transcription of RNA yielded cDNA as the sequencing template. Libraries were prepared by immunoSEQ multiplex PCR; TCRdb keeps only in-frame clonotypes and omits some of them. Of roughly 250,000 clones in the sample, 65% to 70% were seen once. The V call is TRBV5-6, the J call TRBJ2-3; TRBD1 is a possible D gene (6 bases). The TCR was taken from a human donor with alopecia areata. The sequences come from CD4+ T cells sorted from blood, collected at week 0. As DNA, the CDR3 is TGTGCCAGTTCCCTCAAACAGGGTTACACAGATACGCAGTATTTT. Protein sequence: CASSLKQGYTDTQYF.